A selection of T cell receptor beta chains follows, all from one sample in a study of T cell changes during pregnancy in multiple sclerosis. Clones were read by immunoSEQ multiplex PCR, and TCRdb kept only the in-frame ones, dropping some. The sample consists of about 61,000 clones, just under 90% of them appearing once. The sample here was peripheral blood, taken in the first trimester of pregnancy. These TCRs come from a female donor in good health, enrolled as a control in a pregnancy study. The CDR3 runs from the conserved cysteine through the conserved F or W. The D gene is left open where the match is weak. Clone size is not always given. Where it is, it says once, few, many or a class for expanded clones.

d_call	clone_size	v_call	j_call	cdr3_aa	cdr3_nt
-	-	TRBV9	TRBJ1-4	CASSVGPRSGEGNEKLFF	TGTGCCAGCAGCGTAGGCCCAAGGTCGGGGGAGGGCAATGAAAAACTGTTTTTT
TRBD1	-	TRBV6-5	TRBJ1-1	CASSPVQGANTEAFF	TGTGCCAGCAGTCCGGTACAGGGGGCGAACACTGAAGCTTTCTTT
TRBD1	-	TRBV7-2	TRBJ1-2	CASSLTRDSPSSYGYTF	TGTGCCAGCAGCTTAACCCGGGACAGTCCGTCCTCCTATGGCTACACCTTC
-	-	TRBV30	TRBJ2-1	CAWSPRAYNEQFF	TGTGCCTGGAGTCCCAGGGCTTACAATGAGCAGTTCTTC
TRBD1	-	TRBV19	TRBJ1-6	CASNGQGANSPLHF	TGTGCCAGTAACGGACAGGGTGCCAATTCACCCCTCCACTTT
-	-	TRBV6-5	TRBJ2-7	CASSYSRIRTGEYF	TGTGCCAGCAGTTACTCCAGGATACGAACGGGGGAGTACTTC
-	-	TRBV7-2	TRBJ2-3	CASSLSQAIDTQYF	TGTGCCAGCAGCTTAAGCCAGGCCATAGATACGCAGTATTTT
TRBD2	-	TRBV7-2	TRBJ2-1	CASSLSGGLYNEQFF	TGTGCCAGCAGCCTGAGCGGGGGACTCTACAATGAGCAGTTCTTC
-	-	TRBV7-3	TRBJ2-1	CASSLIPRASHSNEQFF	TGTGCCAGCAGCTTAATCCCCAGGGCAAGTCACAGCAATGAGCAGTTCTTC
TRBD1	-	TRBV13	TRBJ1-2	CASSFPRDRVEDYDGYTF	TGTGCCAGCAGCTTTCCTCGGGACAGGGTAGAAGATTACGATGGCTACACCTTC
-	-	TRBV6-5	TRBJ1-1	CASTMDTDMNTEAFF	TGTGCCAGCACTATGGACACGGACATGAACACTGAAGCTTTCTTT
-	-	TRBV27	TRBJ1-2	CASSDSVNYGYTF	TGTGCCAGCAGTGACAGTGTAAACTATGGCTACACCTTC
TRBD1	-	TRBV5-1	TRBJ2-1	CASTSRLSGQEYNEQFF	TGCGCCAGCACCTCGCGGTTGTCGGGACAGGAATACAATGAGCAGTTCTTC
TRBD2	-	TRBV7-3	TRBJ2-3	CASSAHSGDTDTQYF	TGTGCCAGCAGCGCCCATAGCGGGGACACAGATACGCAGTATTTT
-	-	TRBV29-1	TRBJ2-1	CSVVLGLPLYEQFF	TGCAGCGTTGTGCTGGGCCTTCCCCTGTATGAGCAGTTCTTC
-	-	TRBV25-1	TRBJ1-4	CASRRGPNEKLFF	TGTGCCAGCCGCAGGGGCCCTAATGAAAAACTGTTTTTT
-	-	TRBV7-2	TRBJ1-6	CASSLEVTAVLSLHF	TGTGCCAGCAGCTTAGAAGTGACGGCGGTCCTCTCCCTCCACTTT
TRBD1	-	TRBV28	TRBJ1-2	CASSYLSVGTGVKIGYTF	TGTGCCAGCAGCTACCTATCTGTTGGGACAGGTGTTAAGATAGGCTACACCTTC
-	-	TRBV29-1	TRBJ1-4	CSVEDPRGSNEKLFF	TGCAGCGTTGAAGACCCCAGGGGATCGAATGAAAAACTGTTTTTT
TRBD1	once	TRBV7-7	TRBJ2-2	CASSLGQVANTGELFF	TGTGCCAGCAGCCTAGGACAGGTAGCGAACACCGGGGAGCTGTTTTTT
-	-	TRBV7-8	TRBJ2-3	CASSLVEGWGPDTQYF	TGTGCCAGCAGCTTAGTGGAGGGGTGGGGCCCAGATACGCAGTATTTT
TRBD1	-	TRBV14	TRBJ1-2	CASSPHRGGGYYGYTF	TGTGCCAGCAGTCCGCACAGGGGGGGAGGGTACTATGGCTACACCTTC
TRBD2	-	TRBV4-3	TRBJ2-3	CASSQDSAGVSDTQYF	TGCGCCAGCAGCCAAGATTCCGCGGGGGTGTCAGATACGCAGTATTTT
-	-	TRBV9	TRBJ2-1	CASSVVEQSVEQFF	TGTGCCAGCAGCGTAGTGGAACAGTCGGTCGAGCAGTTCTTC
TRBD1	-	TRBV27	TRBJ1-1	CASSFTGTASQNTEAFF	TGTGCCAGCAGTTTCACCGGGACAGCGAGCCAGAACACTGAAGCTTTCTTT
TRBD1	-	TRBV4-3	TRBJ1-4	CASSQGDRREEKLFF	TGCGCCAGCAGCCAAGGGGACAGGAGGGAGGAAAAACTGTTTTTT
-	-	TRBV4-3	TRBJ1-4	CASSLDRYNEKLFF	TGCGCCAGCAGCCTAGACAGATATAATGAAAAACTGTTTTTT
-	-	TRBV27	TRBJ1-1	CASSPFPEGLNTEAFF	TGTGCCAGCAGCCCATTTCCGGAGGGGCTGAACACTGAAGCTTTCTTT
-	-	TRBV2	TRBJ2-5	CASSEGWRETQYF	TGTGCCAGCAGTGAGGGGTGGAGGGAGACCCAGTACTTC
-	-	TRBV19	TRBJ1-3	CASRTVVSGNTIYF	TGTGCCAGTAGGACTGTAGTCTCTGGAAACACCATATATTTT
-	-	TRBV14	TRBJ1-3	CASSQESRGNTIYF	TGTGCCAGCAGCCAAGAAAGCCGGGGAAACACCATATATTTT
-	-	TRBV5-4	TRBJ2-3	CASSSSDTQYF	TGTGCCAGCAGCTCCTCAGATACGCAGTATTTT
-	-	TRBV15	TRBJ1-2	CATSRRTTGYGYTF	TGTGCCACCAGCAGACGTACTACAGGGTATGGCTACACCTTC
TRBD1	few	TRBV2	TRBJ1-1	CASSTGGFTEAFF	TGTGCCAGCAGTACAGGGGGTTTCACTGAAGCTTTCTTT
-	-	TRBV7-6	TRBJ2-7	CASSLGHASYEQYF	TGTGCCAGCAGCTTAGGGCACGCTTCCTACGAGCAGTACTTC
TRBD1	-	TRBV18	TRBJ1-3	CASSPMMGQSSGNTIYF	TGTGCCAGCTCACCAATGATGGGACAGAGCTCTGGAAACACCATATATTTT
-	-	TRBV6-1	TRBJ2-2	CASSGHSLNTGELFF	TGTGCCAGCAGTGGACATTCTCTGAACACCGGGGAGCTGTTTTTT
-	-	TRBV7-9	TRBJ2-2	CASSLESTGLVTGELFF	TGTGCCAGCAGCTTAGAATCCACAGGGCTTGTCACCGGGGAGCTGTTTTTT
TRBD1	-	TRBV30	TRBJ1-3	CAWTKGQLSGNTIYF	TGTGCCTGGACTAAGGGACAGCTCTCTGGAAACACCATATATTTT
-	-	TRBV30	TRBJ1-4	CAWSVNSGEKLFF	TGTGCCTGGAGTGTAAACTCGGGGGAAAAACTGTTTTTT
TRBD2	-	TRBV4-2	TRBJ2-3	CASKAGGPSDTQYF	TGTGCCAGCAAGGCGGGGGGGCCGTCAGATACGCAGTATTTT
-	-	TRBV10-1	TRBJ1-1	CASSGQKMNTEAFF	TGCGCCAGCAGTGGGCAGAAGATGAACACTGAAGCTTTCTTT
TRBD2	-	TRBV4-3	TRBJ2-5	CASSLRAGETQYF	TGCGCCAGCAGCTTGCGAGCGGGGGAGACCCAGTACTTC
-	-	TRBV30	TRBJ1-3	CAWIDRTSGNTIYF	TGTGCCTGGATTGACAGAACCTCTGGAAACACCATATATTTT
TRBD1	-	TRBV7-9	TRBJ1-1	CASSQGADGTEAFF	TGTGCCAGCAGCCAGGGGGCAGACGGGACTGAAGCTTTCTTT
-	-	TRBV6-5	TRBJ1-6	CASSYVSWGPNSPLHF	TGTGCCAGCAGTTACGTCTCGTGGGGGCCGAATTCACCCCTCCACTTT
TRBD1	-	TRBV6-4	TRBJ2-2	CASSPTGINTGELFF	TGTGCCAGCAGTCCGACAGGGATAAACACCGGGGAGCTGTTTTTT
-	-	TRBV28	TRBJ1-1	CASSSGEAGNTEAFF	TGTGCCAGCAGTTCCGGAGAGGCGGGGAACACTGAAGCTTTCTTT
-	-	TRBV6-4	TRBJ2-3	CASTPSAGARGDTQYF	TGTGCCAGCACCCCTTCCGCGGGGGCCCGGGGAGATACGCAGTATTTT
-	-	TRBV11-3	TRBJ2-1	CASSSYLPGARNEQFF	TGTGCCAGCAGCTCGTACCTTCCAGGGGCCAGGAATGAGCAGTTCTTC
-	-	TRBV9	TRBJ2-1	CASSVNSGVGNEQFF	TGTGCCAGCAGCGTAAATAGCGGCGTGGGGAATGAGCAGTTCTTC
-	once	TRBV2	TRBJ1-2	CASNPDSDGYTF	TGTGCCAGCAATCCAGACAGTGATGGCTACACCTTC
TRBD1	-	TRBV4-2	TRBJ2-5	CASSQDGHGTGAPRAQYF	TGTGCCAGCAGCCAAGATGGCCATGGGACAGGGGCACCAAGGGCCCAGTACTTC
-	-	TRBV9	TRBJ1-2	CASSPRVGRDGYTF	TGTGCCAGCAGCCCCAGAGTGGGGCGAGATGGCTACACCTTC
-	-	TRBV5-1	TRBJ2-7	CASSSAASLSSYEQYF	TGCGCCAGCAGCTCGGCGGCCAGTCTTAGCTCCTACGAGCAGTACTTC
TRBD1	-	TRBV30	TRBJ1-2	CAWSLGTGEQTMRGYTF	TGTGCCTGGAGCCTGGGGACAGGGGAACAAACCATGCGGGGCTACACCTTC
TRBD1	-	TRBV9	TRBJ2-7	CASSVGQGVYEQYF	TGTGCCAGCAGCGTAGGGCAGGGGGTTTACGAGCAGTACTTC
-	-	TRBV18	TRBJ1-1	CASSITQFEAFF	TGTGCCAGCTCGATCACCCAGTTTGAAGCTTTCTTT
-	-	TRBV4-1	TRBJ2-1	CASSQGGINEQFF	TGCGCCAGCAGCCAAGGCGGGATCAATGAGCAGTTCTTC